Listed below are T cell receptor beta chains from one sample, sequenced in a study of T cell repertoires in cytomegalovirus infection. A single record per CDR3 protein comes from TCRdb applying MiXCR to the reads. This sample has approximately 110,000 distinct CDR3 sequences, with roughly 41% found just once. Their antigens remain unidentified. The sequencing used CD8+ T cells from cultured PBMCs, collected from culture after CMV antigen stimulation. These receptors were collected from a human donor in good health (CMV status not recorded). Some clones in this sample may be carry-over from other donors' samples. Both conserved end residues are part of each CDR3. Fields, in order: V gene, D gene, J gene, CDR3 protein. A D gene is named only where the DNA matches it firmly.

>TRBV5-4|-|TRBJ1-1
CASSTRENTEAFF
>TRBV7-9|-|TRBJ2-1
CASSLLNGGVEQFF
>TRBV10-3|TRBD2|TRBJ2-5
CAISESLAGTQETQYF
>TRBV27|-|TRBJ2-2
CASSRPTGELFF
>TRBV29-1|TRBD1|TRBJ2-7
CSVEDLGQGAEQYF
>TRBV19|-|TRBJ1-1
CASSRNPTGLNTEAFF
>TRBV19|-|TRBJ1-1
CASSPAGAYTEAFF
>TRBV27|-|TRBJ2-3
CASGRGGDTQYF
>TRBV9|-|TRBJ2-5
CASSVVVGETQYF
>TRBV5-6|-|TRBJ2-5
CASSTGQQETQYF
>TRBV7-8|TRBD1|TRBJ1-2
CASSLRDRNGYTF
>TRBV23-1|TRBD1|TRBJ2-3
CASSLSRGQGLGDTQYF
>TRBV6-6|-|TRBJ2-7
CASSYPSRGIPPRRPYEQYF
>TRBV19|-|TRBJ2-1
CASSKVAGNEQFF
>TRBV7-9|TRBD2|TRBJ2-7
CASSNLAEGTYEQYF
>TRBV2|-|TRBJ1-5
CASSEGDQPQHF
>TRBV19|TRBD2|TRBJ2-1
CASSIGAGGPYNEQFF
>TRBV10-3|TRBD1|TRBJ1-6
CAISPGQDNSPLHF
>TRBV6-1|TRBD1|TRBJ1-3
CASRSGQFVGNTIYF
>TRBV6-5|-|TRBJ2-2
CASGTANTGELFF
>TRBV12-3/TRBV12-4|TRBD2|TRBJ2-2
CASSSFGLARNTGELFF